The T cell receptor beta chain described here comes from a study of vaccination and CD4 T cells after COVID-19. Germline-derived CDR1 and CDR2 are SGHTA and FQGNSA. Germline trimming cut 5 bases from V and 4 bases from J; bases unmatched to any gene: 10. The CDR3 has 15 amino acids. Cultured CD4+ T cells had their DNA profiled by the Oncomine TCR Beta short-read assay. Genomic DNA was isolated from cultured CD4+ T cells. TCRdb analysed the PCR reads with MiXCR anew, one entry per CDR3 protein. The sample shows about 17,000 distinct CDR3 sequences, less than 35% of them seen only once. A remark on this clonotype: Its antigen is unknown.

The treatment here: approximately 11-day PBMC culture with coronavirus spike peptide pools or control peptides (ViraFEST assay). ViraFEST relied on peptide pools to expand antigen-specific T cells; the TCRs were sequenced afterward. Positive PCR results dated from March to December 2020, before the US Alpha, Beta and Delta variants. PBMC cultures, at over 1.5 million cells per well, received 7.5 to 10 IU/ml IL-2 and about 10 ug/ml peptide pools. The genes are TRBV7-2 and TRBJ2-5, with TRBD2 identical over 7 bases. The sequence was collected from a human donor with COVID-19. Sequencing was carried out using cultured CD4+ T cells from blood. For the CDR3, the DNA is TGTGCCAGCAGCCAGGAGACGGGGGGAGGAGAGACCCAGTACTTC. It specifies CASSQETGGGETQYF.